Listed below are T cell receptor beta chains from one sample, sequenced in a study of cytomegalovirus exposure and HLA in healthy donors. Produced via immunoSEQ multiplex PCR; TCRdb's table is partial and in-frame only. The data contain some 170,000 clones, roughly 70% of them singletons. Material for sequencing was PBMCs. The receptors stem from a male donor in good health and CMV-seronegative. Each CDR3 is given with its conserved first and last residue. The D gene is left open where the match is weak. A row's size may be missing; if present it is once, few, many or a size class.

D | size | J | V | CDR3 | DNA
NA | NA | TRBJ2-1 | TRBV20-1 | CSGQGNEQFF | TGCAGTGGGCAGGGGAATGAGCAGTTCTTC
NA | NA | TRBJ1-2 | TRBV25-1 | CASSASGRDYGYTF | TGTGCCAGCAGTGCCTCAGGGAGGGACTATGGCTACACCTTC
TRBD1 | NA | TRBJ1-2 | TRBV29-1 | CSVTGSLNYGYTF | TGCAGCGTGACAGGGAGTCTTAACTATGGCTACACCTTC
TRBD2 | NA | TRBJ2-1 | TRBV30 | CAWRGLAGGPRDEQFF | TGTGCCTGGAGGGGACTAGCGGGAGGGCCGCGGGATGAGCAGTTCTTC
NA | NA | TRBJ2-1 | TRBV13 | CASSLAGSYNEQFF | TGTGCCAGCAGCTTGGCGGGCTCCTACAATGAGCAGTTCTTC
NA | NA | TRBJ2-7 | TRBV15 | CATRISGSYEQYF | TGTGCCACCAGAATTAGCGGCTCCTACGAGCAGTACTTC
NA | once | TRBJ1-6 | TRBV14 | CASSPNRDSPLHF | TGTGCCAGCAGCCCCAACAGAGATTCACCCCTCCACTTT
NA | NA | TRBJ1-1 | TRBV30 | CAWGRDIFLRPEAFF | TGTGCCTGGGGCCGGGACATCTTTTTGCGCCCTGAAGCTTTCTTT
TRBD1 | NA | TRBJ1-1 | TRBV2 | CASSDGRGLLGTEAFF | TGTGCCAGCAGTGACGGCAGGGGGCTGTTAGGGACTGAAGCTTTCTTT
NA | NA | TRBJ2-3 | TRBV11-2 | CASSLAASVSTDTQYF | TGTGCCAGCAGCTTAGCGGCTAGCGTTAGCACAGATACGCAGTATTTT
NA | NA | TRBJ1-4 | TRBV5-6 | CASSLGSGMAEKLFF | TGTGCCAGCAGCTTGGGATCGGGGATGGCTGAAAAACTGTTTTTT
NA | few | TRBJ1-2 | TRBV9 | CASTTDNYGYTF | TGTGCCAGCACTACAGACAACTATGGCTACACCTTC
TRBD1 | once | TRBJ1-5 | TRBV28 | CASSLYGTGNQPQHF | TGTGCCAGCAGTTTATACGGGACAGGCAATCAGCCCCAGCATTTT
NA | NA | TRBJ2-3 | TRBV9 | CASSVKGMDTQYF | TGTGCCAGCAGCGTAAAGGGGATGGATACGCAGTATTTT
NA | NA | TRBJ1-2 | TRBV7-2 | CASSSQGNGYTF | TGTGCCAGCAGCTCCCAGGGGAATGGCTACACCTTC
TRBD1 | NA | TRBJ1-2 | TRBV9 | CASSLNRQGSYPYGYTF | TGTGCCAGCAGCTTAAACCGACAGGGGTCCTACCCATATGGCTACACCTTC
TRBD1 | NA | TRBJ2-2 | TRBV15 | CATSRDRDSLNAGELFF | TGTGCCACCAGCAGAGACCGGGACAGTTTGAACGCCGGGGAGCTGTTTTTT
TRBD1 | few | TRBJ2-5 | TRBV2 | CASRQGVWETQYF | TGTGCCAGCAGACAGGGGGTCTGGGAGACCCAGTACTTC
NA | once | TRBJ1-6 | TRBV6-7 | CASSYLVGLSLYSPLHF | TGTGCCAGCAGTTATCTTGTGGGGCTGAGTCTCTATTCACCCCTCCACTTT
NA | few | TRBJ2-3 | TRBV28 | CASSLRRRTDTQYF | TGTGCCAGCAGTTTGCGGCGGCGCACAGATACGCAGTATTTT
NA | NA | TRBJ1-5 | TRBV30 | CAWSEVTHNQPQHF | TGTGCCTGGAGTGAGGTGACTCACAATCAGCCCCAGCATTTT
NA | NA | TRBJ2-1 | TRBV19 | CASSELQGSYNEQFF | TGTGCCAGTAGTGAGCTACAGGGCTCCTACAATGAGCAGTTCTTC
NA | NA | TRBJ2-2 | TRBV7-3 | CASSSPANTGELFF | TGTGCCAGCAGCTCCCCTGCGAACACCGGGGAGCTGTTTTTT
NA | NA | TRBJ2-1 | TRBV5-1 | CASSLTVGEQFF | TGCGCCAGCAGCTTGACAGTCGGTGAGCAGTTCTTC
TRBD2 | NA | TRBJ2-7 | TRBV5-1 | CASSLTGLAGTYEQYF | TGCGCCAGCAGCCTAACGGGACTAGCGGGAACCTACGAGCAGTACTTC
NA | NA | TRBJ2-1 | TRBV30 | CAWSVLGRLGNEQFF | TGTGCCTGGAGTGTACTTGGCAGGTTGGGCAATGAGCAGTTCTTC
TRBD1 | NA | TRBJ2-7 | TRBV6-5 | CASGAGTAYEQYF | TGTGCCAGCGGCGCCGGGACAGCCTACGAGCAGTACTTC
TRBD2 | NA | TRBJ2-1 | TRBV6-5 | CASSSSPGLADNEQFF | TGTGCCAGCAGTTCATCGCCGGGACTAGCGGACAATGAGCAGTTCTTC
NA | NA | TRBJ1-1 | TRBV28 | CASSRTAALLSEAFF | TGTGCCAGCAGTCGGACAGCGGCCTTGTTAAGTGAAGCTTTCTTT
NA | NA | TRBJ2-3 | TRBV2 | CASSEGADEDTQYF | TGTGCCAGCAGTGAGGGGGCCGATGAGGATACGCAGTATTTT
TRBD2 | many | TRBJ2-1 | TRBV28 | CASIPSDPGGVNEQFF | TGTGCCAGCATCCCCTCGGATCCGGGAGGGGTAAATGAGCAGTTCTTC
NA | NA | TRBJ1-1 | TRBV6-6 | CASSRDRPQQGEAFF | TGTGCCAGCAGTCGTGACAGGCCTCAGCAGGGTGAAGCTTTCTTT
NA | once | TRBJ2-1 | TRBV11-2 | CASSLGLHTGNEQFF | TGTGCCAGCAGCTTAGGGCTGCATACAGGGAATGAGCAGTTCTTC
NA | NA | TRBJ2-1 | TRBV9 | CASSVERSSYNEQFF | TGTGCCAGCAGCGTAGAAAGGAGCTCCTACAATGAGCAGTTCTTC
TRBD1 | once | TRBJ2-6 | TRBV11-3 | CASSSRQGTSSGANVLTF | TGTGCCAGCAGCTCCAGACAGGGTACAAGCTCTGGGGCCAACGTCCTGACTTTC
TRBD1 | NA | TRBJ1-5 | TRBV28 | CASRLGQGAGNQPQHF | TGTGCCAGCAGACTGGGACAGGGGGCTGGAAATCAGCCCCAGCATTTT
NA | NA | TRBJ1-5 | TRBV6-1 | CASKTGNYQPQHF | TGTGCCAGCAAAACAGGGAACTATCAGCCCCAGCATTTT
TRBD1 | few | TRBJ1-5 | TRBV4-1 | CASSRDRDQPQHF | TGCGCCAGCAGCCGGGACAGGGATCAGCCCCAGCATTTT
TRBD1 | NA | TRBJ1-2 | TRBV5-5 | CASSSWTGDDYGYTF | TGTGCCAGCAGCTCGTGGACAGGGGACGACTATGGCTACACCTTC
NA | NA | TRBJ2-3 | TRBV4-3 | CASSQETNTQYF | TGCGCCAGCAGCCAAGAAACAAATACGCAGTATTTT
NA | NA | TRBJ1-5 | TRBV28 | CASSFSDQPQHF | TGTGCCAGCAGTTTTTCGGATCAGCCCCAGCATTTT
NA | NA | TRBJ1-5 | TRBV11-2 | CASSPQGGNQPQHF | TGTGCCAGCAGCCCGCAGGGTGGCAATCAGCCCCAGCATTTT
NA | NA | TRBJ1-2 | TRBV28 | CASSLEGSGYTF | TGTGCCAGCAGTTTGGAGGGGAGCGGCTACACCTTC
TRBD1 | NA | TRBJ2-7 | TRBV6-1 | CASSKQGDEQYF | TGTGCCAGCAGTAAACAGGGGGACGAGCAGTACTTC